This T cell receptor beta chain was identified during a study of early T cells in non-severe SARS-CoV-2 infection. Looked up from germline, CDR1 is MNHEY and CDR2 is SVGEGT. This CDR3 region has 14 residues. The V end lost 0 bases, the J end lost 6 bases, and 12 bases lay between the germline ends. This clonotype was seen repeatedly, ten times or more. MiXCR, applied by TCRdb to the 5' RACE reads, yields one record per CDR3 protein. The sample holds about 24,000 distinct CDR3 sequences, about 4.6% seen once. Input material: whole blood. This chain uses TRBV6-2 or TRBV6-3 with TRBJ2-7; D is perhaps TRBD2 (5 bases). This receptor was taken from an adult who was a healthcare worker with PCR-confirmed SARS-CoV-2 infection or an uninfected control (not recorded which). The CDR3, as DNA: TGTGCCAGCAGTTACTCGGAGGCAGGAGGCGAGCAGTACTTC. Translating gives CASSYSEAGGEQYF.